The clone carrying this T cell receptor beta chain turned up a few times. Using its own MiXCR run on the RT-PCR reads, TCRdb lists one record per CDR3 protein. This sample yields about 700,000 distinct CDR3 sequences, of which about 14% are seen a single time; roughly 3.9% belongs to the top ten. Germline V lookup: CDR1 MNHNS, CDR2 SASEGT. The CDR3 totals 16 residues. Trimming took off 0 bases at V and 4 bases at J, with 13 bases between the two ends. Material: memory CD4+ T cells from blood. The clonotype originates from a female donor in good health, serving as a healthy control. The chain joins TRBV6-1 to TRBJ2-1; D is tentatively TRBD1 or TRBD2 (6 bases each). The chain's CDR3 is CASSEAYGGIYNEQFF. The CDR3 DNA reads TGTGCCAGCAGTGAAGCGTACGGGGGCATATACAATGAGCAGTTCTTC.